Presented here are 18 T cell receptor beta chains from one specimen sequenced in a study of identifying expanded T cells in peripheral blood. Data came from immunoSEQ multiplex PCR; TCRdb stores just in-frame clones and leaves some out. The table shows 130,000 or so clones, with 84% occurring only once. Material for sequencing was blood. The receptors shown here come from a person aged 18 to 70 in good health.

The chain employs TRBV11-2 and TRBJ1-2; the D gene is possibly TRBD1 (5 bases). V was clipped by 2 bases and J by 1 base, with 14 bases between them. The germline V gene encodes CDR1 SGHAT and CDR2 FQNNGV. The CDR3 runs 16 residues. Written as DNA, the CDR3 is TGTGCCAGCAGCTTATTTCCCAGGGCCCGTAACTATGGCTACACCTTC. It yields the protein CASSLFPRARNYGYTF.

The chain carries TRBV25-1 and TRBJ2-5; possibly TRBD1 for D (6 bases). Germline lookup yields CDR1 MGHDK and CDR2 SYGVNS. The CDR3 runs to 15 residues. Trimming pared 6 bases from V and 5 bases from J, leaving 19 bases between. The CDR3 DNA reads as TGTGCCAGCAGGAGCCTTACCACAGGGCCGGAGACCCAGTACTTC. Residues: CASRSLTTGPETQYF.

The chain employs TRBV5-4 and TRBJ2-2, with 7 bases matching TRBD2. Germline CDR1 is SGHNT and CDR2 is YYREEE (reference sequence). The CDR3 runs 17 residues. Trimming removed 4 bases from V and 0 bases from J; junction bases left unmatched: 9. This CDR3 is CASSTHSGTANTGELFF. CDR3 DNA: TGTGCCAGCAGCACCCACAGCGGGACTGCGAACACCGGGGAGCTGTTTTTT.

V is TRBV29-1 and J is TRBJ1-1; 7 positions match TRBD1. The CDR3 has 11 residues. Germline V lookup: CDR1 SQVTM, CDR2 ANQGSEA. V dropped 6 bases and J dropped 10; count of bases not matched to a gene: 8. For the CDR3, the DNA is TGCAGCGTCTGGGACAGTGGTGTAGCTTTCTTT. Residues: CSVWDSGVAFF. The variable domain in full, completed from reference TRBV29-1 and TRBJ1-1, reads SAVISQKPSRDICQRGTSLTIQCQVDSQVTMMFWYRQQPGQSLTLIATANQGSEATYESGFVIDKFPISRPNLTFSTLTVSNMSPEDSSIYLCSVWDSGVAFFGQGTRLTVV.

The chain employs TRBV15 and TRBJ1-1, with unresolved D. V dropped 4 bases and J dropped 8 bases, with 20 bases sitting between them. Germline V gene data show CDR1 as LNHNV and CDR2 as YYDKDF (reference sequence). The CDR3 has 15 amino acids. The CDR3 nucleotides are TGTGCCACCAGCAAGGTGGTGGAAAATGGTTTCGAAGCTTTCTTT. As protein: CATSKVVENGFEAFF.

This rearrangement joins TRBV10-3 to TRBJ1-2; possibly TRBD1 for D (5 bases). The V end lost 0 bases, the J end lost 6 bases, and 8 bases lay between the germline ends. The CDR3 runs 13 residues. The germline V gene encodes CDR1 ENHRY and CDR2 SYGVKD. The CDR3 nucleotides read TGTGCCATCAGTGAGTCAGGGGTGCATGGCTACACCTTC. Its translation is CAISESGVHGYTF.

CDR3 sequence (DNA): TGTGCCAGCAGTTACTCTTTCCCAGGACGGGATGGCTACACCTTC. Protein: CASSYSFPGRDGYTF. The V gene is TRBV6-5, the J gene TRBJ1-2; D not resolved. The CDR3 runs to 15 residues. Germline V gene data show CDR1 as MNHEY and CDR2 as SVGAGI. V shed 0 bases and J shed 6 bases, with 14 bases lying between them.

CDR3 sequence (DNA): TGTGCCACCAGCAGAGATCGAGGCAGGCCCCAGCATTTT. It specifies CATSRDRGRPQHF. The gene calls are TRBV15 and TRBJ1-5; D is undetermined. V was cut by 0 bases and J by 9 bases, with 9 bases left in between. The CDR3 sequence is 13 residues long. Germline CDR1 reads LNHNV; CDR2 reads YYDKDF (reference sequence). Drawing the rest from reference TRBV15 and TRBJ1-5, the complete variable domain is DAMVIQNPRYQVTQFGKPVTLSCSQTLNHNVMYWYQQKSSQAPKLLFHYYDKDFNNEADTPDNFQSRRPNTSFCFLDIRSPGLGDTAMYLCATSRDRGRPQHFGDGTRLSIL.

The chain couples TRBV7-2 to TRBJ1-2, with D tentatively TRBD1 (6 bases). CDR3 length equals 16 residues. The V and J ends lost 3 bases and 0 bases respectively, with 14 bases between them. CDR1 is SGHTA and CDR2 is FQGNSA in the germline V gene. In DNA, the CDR3 is TGTGCCAGCAGCTTTTACAACCGGGACACTAACTATGGCTACACCTTC. The encoded protein is CASSFYNRDTNYGYTF.

The V and J genes are TRBV4-3 and TRBJ1-5; 8 bases are shared with TRBD1. In germline, CDR1 is LGHNA, CDR2 YSLEER. This CDR3 is 16 amino acids long. With 1 base clipped from V and 7 bases from J, the junction kept 9 bases outside the gene matches. The chain's CDR3 is CASSQGRGRDSQPQHF. CDR3 sequence (DNA): TGCGCCAGCAGCCAAGGCAGGGGGCGAGACTCCCAGCCCCAGCATTTT.

The chain employs TRBV27 and TRBJ1-5; D is unclear. The CDR3 has 13 residues. Germline CDR1 is MNHEY and CDR2 is SMNVEV (reference sequence). Deletions cut 8 bases from V and 0 bases from J, with 8 bases between. The CDR3 nucleotides are TGTGCCAGCGGGTACTATAGCAATCAGCCCCAGCATTTT. Translation: CASGYYSNQPQHF.

Of note for this clone: At one end the junction does not follow the germline gene, possibly because of a read error. The chain is built from TRBV7-3 and TRBJ2-1, with 11 bases that match TRBD1. The CDR3 runs to 15 residues. The germline CDR1 and CDR2 sequences are SGHTA and FQGTGA. CDR3 amino acids: CASSLRTGGRNERFF. The DNA for the CDR3 is TGTGCCAGCAGCTTAAGGACAGGGGGCCGCAATGAGCGGTTCTTC.

This clone has more than one count but fewer than ten. The J gene is TRBJ1-1, the V gene TRBV6-5; 10 bases map to TRBD1. Per the germline V gene, CDR1 is MNHEY and CDR2 is SVGAGI. The CDR3 spans 14 residues. The J segment lost 7 bases and the V segment lost 6 bases, leaving 8 bases of the junction unmatched. The CDR3 sequence is CASRGVTGGYEAFF. The CDR3 DNA reads as TGTGCCAGCAGGGGGGTGACAGGGGGCTATGAAGCTTTCTTT.

The rearrangement links TRBV7-9 to TRBJ1-1; 11 nucleotides align to TRBD1. The J segment lost 1 base and the V segment lost 5 bases, leaving 9 bases of the junction unmatched. The CDR3 length is 17 residues. Germline V gene data show CDR1 as SEHNR and CDR2 as FQNEAQ (reference sequence). CDR3 loop: CASSENVGQGENTEAFF. The CDR3 DNA follows: TGTGCCAGCAGCGAAAACGTGGGACAGGGGGAGAACACTGAAGCTTTCTTT. The whole variable domain, filled in from reference TRBV7-9 and TRBJ1-1, reads DTGVSQNPRHKITKRGQNVTFRCDPISEHNRLYWYRQTLGQGPEFLTYFQNEAQLEKSRLLSDRFSAERPKGSFSTLEIQRTEQGDSAMYLCASSENVGQGENTEAFFGQGTRLTVV.

The chain has TRBV5-1 and TRBJ1-4; D perhaps matches TRBD1 (5 bases). Germline CDR1 and CDR2: SGHRS and YFSETQ. Trimming removed 0 bases from V and 11 bases from J, with 14 bases in between. CDR3 size: 14 residues. The CDR3: CASSLEGPTWKLFF. CDR3 DNA sequence: TGCGCCAGCAGCTTGGAGGGACCCACCTGGAAACTGTTTTTT. The full variable domain, completed using reference TRBV5-1 and TRBJ1-4, is KAGVTQTPRYLIKTRGQQVTLSCSPISGHRSVSWYQQTPGQGLQFLFEYFSETQRNKGNFPGRFSGRQFSNSRSEMNVSTLELGDSALYLCASSLEGPTWKLFFGSGTQLSVL.

This chain links TRBV30 with TRBJ2-3; 10 positions match TRBD2. The germline CDR1 and CDR2 sequences are GTSNPN and SVGIG (reference sequence). The trim removed 3 bases at V and 3 bases at J, leaving 12 bases unmatched. The CDR3 sequence is 17 residues long. The CDR3 is CAWREAGGPGLTDTQYF. As DNA, the CDR3 is TGTGCCTGGAGAGAAGCGGGGGGGCCGGGGTTAACAGATACGCAGTATTTT.

This chain links TRBV18 with TRBJ1-1; D possibly corresponds to TRBD1 (5 bases). V was pared by 3 bases and J by 4 bases, with 15 bases between. The germline CDR1 and CDR2 sequences are KGHSH and LQKENI. CDR3 length: 15 amino acids. In nucleotides, the CDR3 is TGTGCCAGCTCACCCCGCACGGACAAGGGCACTGAAGCTTTCTTT. This gives the protein CASSPRTDKGTEAFF. Filled out from reference TRBV18 and TRBJ1-1, the complete variable domain reads NAGVMQNPRHLVRRRGQEARLRCSPMKGHSHVYWYRQLPEEGLKFMVYLQKENIIDESGMPKERFSAEFPKEGPSILRIQQVVRGDSAAYFCASSPRTDKGTEAFFGQGTRLTVV.

This clone was detected a few times. J is TRBJ2-7 and V is TRBV7-9; D remains unclear. The V gene's germline CDR1 is SEHNR and CDR2 FQNEAQ (reference sequence). The CDR3 spans 12 residues. Trimming cost V 2 bases and J 5 bases, with 7 bases left between them. CDR3: CASSLRRHEQYF. The CDR3 region has the DNA TGTGCCAGCAGCTTACGAAGGCACGAGCAGTACTTC.